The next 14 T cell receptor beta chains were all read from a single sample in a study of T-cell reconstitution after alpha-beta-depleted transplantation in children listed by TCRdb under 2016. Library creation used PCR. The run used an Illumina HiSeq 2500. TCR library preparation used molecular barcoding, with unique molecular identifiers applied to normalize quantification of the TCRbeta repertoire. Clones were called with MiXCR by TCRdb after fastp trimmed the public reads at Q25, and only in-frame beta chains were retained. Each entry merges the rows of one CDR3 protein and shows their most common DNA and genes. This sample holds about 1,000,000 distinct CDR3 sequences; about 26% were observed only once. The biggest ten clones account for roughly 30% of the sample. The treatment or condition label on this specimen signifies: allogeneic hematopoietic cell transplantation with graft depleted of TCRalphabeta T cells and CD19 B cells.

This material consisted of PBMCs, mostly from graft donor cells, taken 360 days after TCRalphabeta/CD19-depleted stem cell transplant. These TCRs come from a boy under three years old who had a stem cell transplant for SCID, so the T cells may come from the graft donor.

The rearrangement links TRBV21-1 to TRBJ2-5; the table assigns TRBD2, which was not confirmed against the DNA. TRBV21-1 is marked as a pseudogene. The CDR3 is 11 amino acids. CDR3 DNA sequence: TGTGCCAGCAGGGAGGGAAAGACCCAGTACTTC. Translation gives CASREGKTQYF.

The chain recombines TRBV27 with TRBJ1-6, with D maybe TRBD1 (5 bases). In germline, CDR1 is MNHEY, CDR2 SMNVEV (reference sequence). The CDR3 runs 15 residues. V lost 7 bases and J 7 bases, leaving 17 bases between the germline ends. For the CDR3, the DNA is TGTGCCAGCACAGTCCGGGGAAGGGACAATTCACCCCTCCACTTT. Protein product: CASTVRGRDNSPLHF.

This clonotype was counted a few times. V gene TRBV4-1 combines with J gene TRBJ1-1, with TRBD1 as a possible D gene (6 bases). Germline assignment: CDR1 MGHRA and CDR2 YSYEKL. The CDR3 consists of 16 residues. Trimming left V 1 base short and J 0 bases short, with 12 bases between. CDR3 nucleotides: TGCGCCAGCAGCCAAGTGGGGACACGGATGAACACTGAAGCTTTCTTT. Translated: CASSQVGTRMNTEAFF.

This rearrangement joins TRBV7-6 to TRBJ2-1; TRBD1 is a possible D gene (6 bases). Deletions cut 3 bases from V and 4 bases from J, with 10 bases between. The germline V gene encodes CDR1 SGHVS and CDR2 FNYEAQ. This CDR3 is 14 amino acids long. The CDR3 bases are TGTGCCAGCAGCTTGGAAGGACAGTACAATGAGCAGTTCTTC. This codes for CASSLEGQYNEQFF.

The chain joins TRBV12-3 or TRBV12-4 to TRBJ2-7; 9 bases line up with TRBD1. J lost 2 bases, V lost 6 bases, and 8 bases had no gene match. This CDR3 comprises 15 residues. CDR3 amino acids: CASRATGGRPYEQYF. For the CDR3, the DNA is TGTGCCAGCAGAGCTACAGGGGGCCGACCCTACGAGCAGTACTTC.

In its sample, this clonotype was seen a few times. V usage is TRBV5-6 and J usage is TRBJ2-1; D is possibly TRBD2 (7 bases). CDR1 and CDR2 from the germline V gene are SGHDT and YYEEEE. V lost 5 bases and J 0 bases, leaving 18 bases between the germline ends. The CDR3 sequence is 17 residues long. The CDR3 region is CASRQTRGGPSYNEQFF. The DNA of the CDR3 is TGTGCCAGCAGACAGACTAGGGGGGGGCCCTCCTACAATGAGCAGTTCTTC.

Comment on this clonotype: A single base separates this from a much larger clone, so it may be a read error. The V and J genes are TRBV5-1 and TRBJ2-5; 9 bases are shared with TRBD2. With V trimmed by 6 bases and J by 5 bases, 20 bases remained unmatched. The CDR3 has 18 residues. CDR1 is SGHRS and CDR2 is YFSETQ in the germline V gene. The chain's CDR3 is CASIPNPSPRGGGETQYF. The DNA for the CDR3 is TGCGCCAGCATCCCCAATCCTTCCCCGCGGGGGGGAGGGGAGACCCAGTACTTC.

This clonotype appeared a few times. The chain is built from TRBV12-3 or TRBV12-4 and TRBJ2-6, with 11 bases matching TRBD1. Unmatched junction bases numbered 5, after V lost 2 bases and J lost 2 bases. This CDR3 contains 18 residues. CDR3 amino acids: CASSLRDRGRAGANVLTF. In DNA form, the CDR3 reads TGTGCCAGCAGTTTAAGGGACAGGGGGAGAGCTGGGGCCAACGTCCTGACTTTC.

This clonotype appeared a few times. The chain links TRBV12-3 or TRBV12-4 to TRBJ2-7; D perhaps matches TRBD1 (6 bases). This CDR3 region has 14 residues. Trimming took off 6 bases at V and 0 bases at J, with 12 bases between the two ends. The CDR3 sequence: CASSLRTASYEQYF. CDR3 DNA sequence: TGTGCCAGCAGCCTCCGGACAGCCTCCTACGAGCAGTACTTC.

In DNA, the CDR3 is TGTGCCAGCTCGGAGGGACAGGGCGGACGTGAAAAACTGTTTTTT. Translation: CASSEGQGGREKLFF. The chain uses TRBV18 and TRBJ1-4; 9 nucleotides line up with TRBD1. The length of the CDR3 is 15 residues. Germline trimming cut 6 bases from V and 7 bases from J; bases unmatched to any gene: 9. The germline V gene has CDR1 KGHSH and CDR2 LQKENI.

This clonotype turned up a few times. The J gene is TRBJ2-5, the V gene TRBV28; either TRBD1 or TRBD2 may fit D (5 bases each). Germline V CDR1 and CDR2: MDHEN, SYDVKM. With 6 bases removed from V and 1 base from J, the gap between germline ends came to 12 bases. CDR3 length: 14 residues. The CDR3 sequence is CASRRGGGQETQYF. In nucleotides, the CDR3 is TGTGCCAGCAGACGTGGGGGTGGCCAAGAGACCCAGTACTTC. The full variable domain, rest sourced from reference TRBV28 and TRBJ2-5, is DVKVTQSSRYLVKRTGEKVFLECVQDMDHENMFWYRQDPGLGLRLIYFSYDVKMKEKGDIPEGYSVSREKKERFSLILESASTNQTSMYLCASRRGGGQETQYFGPGTRLLVL.

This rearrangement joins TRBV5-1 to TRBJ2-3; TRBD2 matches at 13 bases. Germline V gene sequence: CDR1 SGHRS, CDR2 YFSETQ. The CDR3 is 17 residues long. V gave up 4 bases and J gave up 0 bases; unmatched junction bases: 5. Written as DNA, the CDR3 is TGCGCCAGCAGCGGTACTAGCGGGGGGGCTAGCACAGATACGCAGTATTTT. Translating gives CASSGTSGGASTDTQYF.

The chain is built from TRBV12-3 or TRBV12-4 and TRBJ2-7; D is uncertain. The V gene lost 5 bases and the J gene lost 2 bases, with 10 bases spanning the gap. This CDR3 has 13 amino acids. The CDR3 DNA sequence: TGTGCCAGCAGTCCCTTACCGCCCTACGAGCAGTACTTC. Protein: CASSPLPPYEQYF.

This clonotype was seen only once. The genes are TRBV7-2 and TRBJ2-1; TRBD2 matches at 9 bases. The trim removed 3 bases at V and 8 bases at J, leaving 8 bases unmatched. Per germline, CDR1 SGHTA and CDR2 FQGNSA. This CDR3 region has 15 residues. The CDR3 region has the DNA TGTGCCAGCAGCTTCTATAGCGGGGGCACCTATGAGCAGTTCTTC. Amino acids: CASSFYSGGTYEQFF.